These 7 T cell receptor beta chains originate from one sample sequenced in a study of cytomegalovirus exposure and HLA in healthy donors (dated 2017 in TCRdb). Library construction relied on the immunoSEQ multiplex PCR assay. The multiplex PCR relied on a mix of 60 forward primers for TCR Vbeta segments and 13 reverse primers for TCR Jbeta segments. Held by TCRdb, this immuneACCESS table contains in-frame sequences only and omits some clones. Under half of the omission traces to an unresolved V gene where checked; the cause of the rest is unknown. The sample records 83,000 or so clones, approximately 80% of which are singletons. The ten largest clones capture about 1.9% of the sample. The sample consisted of PBMCs. The receptors here all came from a woman aged 30 to 39 in good health and CMV-seronegative.

This rearrangement joins TRBV5-1 to TRBJ2-1; 7 nucleotides line up with TRBD2. V trimming: 0 bases; J trimming: 6 bases; junction bases outside the gene matches: 3. The germline V gene encodes CDR1 SGHRS and CDR2 YFSETQ. The CDR3 totals 14 residues. The CDR3 loop is CASSLDGRPNEQFF. CDR3 coding DNA: TGCGCCAGCAGCTTGGACGGGAGGCCCAATGAGCAGTTCTTC.

The chain carries TRBV30 and TRBJ1-1; tentatively, D is TRBD1 (6 bases). The germline V gene has CDR1 GTSNPN and CDR2 SVGIG (reference sequence). There are 11 residues in the CDR3. Between the trimmed V and J ends, which lost 5 bases and 7 bases, there was a span of 11 bases. The CDR3, as DNA: TGTGCCTGGGACAGGAGCTATGAAGCTTTCTTT. Encoded protein: CAWDRSYEAFF.

This clone appeared once. The chain links TRBV7-8 to TRBJ2-5; unclear D gene. The CDR3 has 15 residues. The germline V gene encodes CDR1 SGHVS and CDR2 FQNEAQ. The V and J ends lost 3 bases and 3 bases respectively, with 14 bases between them. The CDR3 spells CASSFLSTGKETQYF. The CDR3 nucleotides read TGTGCCAGCAGCTTTCTGTCGACGGGTAAAGAGACCCAGTACTTC.

CDR3 nucleotides: TGTGCCAGCAGGGAAGGGGTTGGACAGCCCCAGCATTTT. Amino acids: CASREGVGQPQHF. The chain recombines TRBV6-5 with TRBJ1-5; D possibly corresponds to TRBD1 (5 bases). CDR1 and CDR2 from the germline V gene are MNHEY and SVGAGI. Trimming removed 6 bases at V and 7 bases at J, with 13 bases between. The CDR3 is 13 amino acids.

The chain employs TRBV18 and TRBJ1-2; TRBD1 might be the D (6 bases). The CDR3 sequence is 14 residues long. Looked up from germline, CDR1 is KGHSH and CDR2 is LQKENI. With 5 bases removed from V and 1 base from J, the gap between germline ends came to 11 bases. CDR3: CASSFQGNNYGYTF. The CDR3 DNA is TGTGCCAGCTCATTTCAGGGGAATAACTATGGCTACACCTTC.

This chain uses TRBV5-1 with TRBJ1-4, with 10 bases matching TRBD1. The CDR3 has 15 amino acids. Germline CDR1 SGHRS, CDR2 YFSETQ. Losses at the gene ends were 0 bases for V and 8 bases for J; bases not matched to a gene: 4. CDR3 DNA sequence: TGCGCCAGCAGCTTGGGGGACAGGGGTGGCGAAAAACTGTTTTTT. Translating it yields CASSLGDRGGEKLFF.

The rearrangement uses TRBV30 and TRBJ2-4, with D tentatively TRBD2 (7 bases). CDR3 length: 15 amino acids. Per the germline V gene, CDR1 is GTSNPN and CDR2 is SVGIG (reference sequence). V was cut by 0 bases and J by 2 bases, with 11 bases left in between. The CDR3 sequence: CAWSVGGASKNIQYF. CDR3 DNA: TGTGCCTGGAGTGTAGGGGGGGCGTCCAAAAACATTCAGTACTTC.